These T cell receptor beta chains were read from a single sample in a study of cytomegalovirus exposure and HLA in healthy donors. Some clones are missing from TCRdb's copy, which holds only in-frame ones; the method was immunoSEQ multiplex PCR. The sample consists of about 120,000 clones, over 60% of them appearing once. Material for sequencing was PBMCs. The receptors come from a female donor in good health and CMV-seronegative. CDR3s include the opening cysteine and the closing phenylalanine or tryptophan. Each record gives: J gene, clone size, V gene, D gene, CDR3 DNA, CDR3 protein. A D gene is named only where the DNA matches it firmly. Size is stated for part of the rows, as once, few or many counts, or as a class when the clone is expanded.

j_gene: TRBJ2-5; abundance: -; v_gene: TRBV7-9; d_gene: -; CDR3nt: TGTGCCAGCAGCTTAGACGTAGCGACCCAGTACTTC; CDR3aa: CASSLDVATQYF
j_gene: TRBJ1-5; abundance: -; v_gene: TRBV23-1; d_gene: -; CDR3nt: TGCGCCAGCAGTCACTTCATCTCCCGCAGGCATCAGCCCCAGCATTTT; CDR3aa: CASSHFISRRHQPQHF
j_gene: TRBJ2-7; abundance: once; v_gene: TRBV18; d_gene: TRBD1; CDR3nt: TGTGCCAGCGACAGGGTCTACGAGCAGTACTTC; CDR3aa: CASDRVYEQYF
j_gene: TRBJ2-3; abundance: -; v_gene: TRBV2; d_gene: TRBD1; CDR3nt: TGTGCCAGCACCTTGGGGTGGACAGGGTCCACAGATACGCAGTATTTT; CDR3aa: CASTLGWTGSTDTQYF
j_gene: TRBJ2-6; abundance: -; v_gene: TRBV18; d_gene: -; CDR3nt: TGTGCCAGCTCACCACTACTAACAGGGTTACCTGGGGCCAACGTCCTGACTTTC; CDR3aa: CASSPLLTGLPGANVLTF
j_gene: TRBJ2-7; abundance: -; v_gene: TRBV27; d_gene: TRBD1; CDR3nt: TGTGCCAGCAGTTCATATAAAACAGGGGGTCGATACGAGCAGTACTTC; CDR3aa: CASSSYKTGGRYEQYF
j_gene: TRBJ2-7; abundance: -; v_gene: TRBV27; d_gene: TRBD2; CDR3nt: TGTGCCAGCAGCATGAACGTGGGACTAGCTTACGAGCAGTACTTC; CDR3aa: CASSMNVGLAYEQYF
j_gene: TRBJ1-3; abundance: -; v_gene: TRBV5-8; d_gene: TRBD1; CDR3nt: TGTGCCAGCAGCGAAGGACAGGCCTCTGGAAACACCATATATTTT; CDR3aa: CASSEGQASGNTIYF
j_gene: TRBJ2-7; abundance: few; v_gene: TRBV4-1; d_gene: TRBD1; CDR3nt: TGCGCCAGCAGCCAAGGGACAGGTAGATACGAGCAGTACTTC; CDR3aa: CASSQGTGRYEQYF
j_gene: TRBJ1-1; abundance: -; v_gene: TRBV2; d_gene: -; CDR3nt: TGTGCCTCTACGGGGGACCTTGAAGCTTTCTTT; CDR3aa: CASTGDLEAFF
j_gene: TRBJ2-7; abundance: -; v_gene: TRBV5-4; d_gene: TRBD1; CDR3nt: TGTGCCAGCAGCCCCGAGGGGACAGGGTCCCACGAGCAGTACTTC; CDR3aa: CASSPEGTGSHEQYF
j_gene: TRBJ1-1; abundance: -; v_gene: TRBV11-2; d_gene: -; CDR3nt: TGTGCCAGCAGCTCCCCCCGGAGGTCGTCAGGTAGCACTGAAGCTTTCTTT; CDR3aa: CASSSPRRSSGSTEAFF
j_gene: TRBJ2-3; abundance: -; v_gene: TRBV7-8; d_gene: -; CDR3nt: TGTGCCAGCAGCTTGGCAGTTACGGGGGATACGCAGTATTTT; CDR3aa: CASSLAVTGDTQYF
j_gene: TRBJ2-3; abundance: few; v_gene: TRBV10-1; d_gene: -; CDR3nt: TGCGCCAGCAGTGACGCGGACAGTTCTAGCACAGATACGCAGTATTTT; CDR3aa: CASSDADSSSTDTQYF
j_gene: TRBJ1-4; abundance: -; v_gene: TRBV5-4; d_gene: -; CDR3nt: TGTGCCAGCAGCTCGGGGGGAACTAATGAAAAACTGTTTTTT; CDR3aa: CASSSGGTNEKLFF
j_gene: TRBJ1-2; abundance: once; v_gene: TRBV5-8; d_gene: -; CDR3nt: TGTGCCAGCAGCTCCCCCCAACTGAGAGGCTACACCTTC; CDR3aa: CASSSPQLRGYTF
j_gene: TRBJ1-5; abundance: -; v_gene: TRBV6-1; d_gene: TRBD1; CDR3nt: TGTGCCAGCATCCAGGGGGCGGTCAATCAGCCCCAGCATTTT; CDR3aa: CASIQGAVNQPQHF
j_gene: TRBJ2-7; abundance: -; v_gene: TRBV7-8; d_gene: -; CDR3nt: TGTGCCAGCAGCTTAGGCAACGGAGGGAAAAACGAGCAGTACTTC; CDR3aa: CASSLGNGGKNEQYF
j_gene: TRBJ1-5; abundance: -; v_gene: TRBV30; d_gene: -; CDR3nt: TGTGCCTGGAGTGTATACGGGGGATCAAGGGGTCAGCCCCAGCATTTT; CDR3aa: CAWSVYGGSRGQPQHF
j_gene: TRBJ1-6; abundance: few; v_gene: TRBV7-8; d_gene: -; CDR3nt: TGTGCCAGCAGCTTACAGGGAGGTAATTCACCCCTCCACTTT; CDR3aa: CASSLQGGNSPLHF
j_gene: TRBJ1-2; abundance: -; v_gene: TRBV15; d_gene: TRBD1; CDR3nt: TGTGCCACCAGCAGAGTTCCAGGGGGCAGCTATGGCTACACCTTC; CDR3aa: CATSRVPGGSYGYTF
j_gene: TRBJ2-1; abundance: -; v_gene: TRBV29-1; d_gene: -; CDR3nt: TGCAGCGTAATAAGCTTGGCCTACAATGAGCAGTTCTTC; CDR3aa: CSVISLAYNEQFF
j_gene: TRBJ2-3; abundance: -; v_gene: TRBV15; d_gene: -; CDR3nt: TGTGCCACCAGCAGAGATCGCCAGGGAAGTACGCAGTATTTT; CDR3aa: CATSRDRQGSTQYF
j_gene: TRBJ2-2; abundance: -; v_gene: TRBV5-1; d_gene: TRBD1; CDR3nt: TGCGCCAGCAGCTTGGACAGGGGGGTCACCGGGGAGCTGTTTTTT; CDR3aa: CASSLDRGVTGELFF
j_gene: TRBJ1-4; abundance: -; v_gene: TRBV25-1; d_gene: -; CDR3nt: TGTGCCAGCAGTGAAGTCGGGGGATGGGAAAAACTGTTTTTT; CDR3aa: CASSEVGGWEKLFF
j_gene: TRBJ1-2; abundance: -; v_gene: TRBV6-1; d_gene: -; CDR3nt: TGTGCCAGCAAGCCCTCCGGGTCTAACTATGGCTACACCTTC; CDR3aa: CASKPSGSNYGYTF
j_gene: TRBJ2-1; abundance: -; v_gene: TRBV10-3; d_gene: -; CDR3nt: TGTGCCATCAGTGAGTCGATGGCGGGGTCCTACAATGAGCAGTTCTTC; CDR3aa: CAISESMAGSYNEQFF
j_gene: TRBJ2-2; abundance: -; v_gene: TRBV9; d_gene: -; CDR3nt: TGTGCCAGCAGCCCGGGGGCGGCGGGGGCGAACACCGGGGAGCTGTTTTTT; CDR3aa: CASSPGAAGANTGELFF
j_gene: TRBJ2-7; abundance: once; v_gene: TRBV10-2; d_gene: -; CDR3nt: TGCGCCAGCACCAGAGGGGGGGGGAGTGCCTACGAGCAGTACTTC; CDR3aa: CASTRGGGSAYEQYF
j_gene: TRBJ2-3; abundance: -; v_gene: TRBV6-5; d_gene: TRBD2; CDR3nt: TGTGCCAGCAGTCACGGGGGGGCGGGAGATACGCAGTATTTT; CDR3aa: CASSHGGAGDTQYF
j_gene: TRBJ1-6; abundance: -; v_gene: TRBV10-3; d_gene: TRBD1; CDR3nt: TGTGCCATCAGTGAGTCGGGGACAGGAGGCAGAAATTCACCCCTCCACTTT; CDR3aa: CAISESGTGGRNSPLHF
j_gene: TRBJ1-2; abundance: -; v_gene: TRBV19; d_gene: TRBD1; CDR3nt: TGTGCCAGTAGTGCCGACATGCTAATAACAGGGGGCTATGGCTACACCTTC; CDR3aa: CASSADMLITGGYGYTF
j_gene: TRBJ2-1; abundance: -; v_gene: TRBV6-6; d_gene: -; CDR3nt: TGTGCCAGCAGTTACTCGTGGGAGGTTGGGAATGAGCAGTTCTTC; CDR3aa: CASSYSWEVGNEQFF
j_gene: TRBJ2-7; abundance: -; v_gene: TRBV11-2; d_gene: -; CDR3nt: TGTGCCAGCAGCTTAGGAGGCAGGGCGCAGTACTTC; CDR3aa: CASSLGGRAQYF
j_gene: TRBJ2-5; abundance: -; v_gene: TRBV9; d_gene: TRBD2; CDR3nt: TGTGCCAGCAGCGTCGGGACTAGCGGGGGGGCAGAGACCCAGTACTTC; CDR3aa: CASSVGTSGGAETQYF
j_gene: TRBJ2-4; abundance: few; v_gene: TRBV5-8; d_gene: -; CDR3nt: TGTGCCAGCAGCCCCCGGTTCCCCAAAAACATTCAGTACTTC; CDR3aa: CASSPRFPKNIQYF
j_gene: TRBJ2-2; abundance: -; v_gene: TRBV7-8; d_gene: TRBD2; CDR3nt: TGTGCCAGCAGCTTAGCCTACTGGCGGGGGGAGAACACCGGGGAGCTGTTTTTT; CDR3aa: CASSLAYWRGENTGELFF
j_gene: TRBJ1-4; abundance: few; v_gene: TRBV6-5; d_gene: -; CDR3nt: TGTGCCAGCAGCGGACACACTAATGAAAAACTGTTTTTT; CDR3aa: CASSGHTNEKLFF
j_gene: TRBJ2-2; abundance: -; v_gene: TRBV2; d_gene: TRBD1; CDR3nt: TGTGCCAGCAGCATACCCGTTACTTTGGGACAGGGGGTCCCAAACACCGGGGAGCTGTTTTTT; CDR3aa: CASSIPVTLGQGVPNTGELFF
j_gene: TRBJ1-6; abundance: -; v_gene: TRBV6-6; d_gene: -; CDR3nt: TGTGCCAGCAGTTACACGCACAGTAATTCACCCCTCCACTTT; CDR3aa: CASSYTHSNSPLHF
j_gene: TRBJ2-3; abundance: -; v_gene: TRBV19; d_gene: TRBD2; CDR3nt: TGTGCCAGTATGGAGCGGGGGGGCTGGGATACGCAGTATTTT; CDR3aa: CASMERGGWDTQYF
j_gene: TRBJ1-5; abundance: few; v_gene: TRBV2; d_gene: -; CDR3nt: TGTGCCAGCAGTGAAAGCGCAAGGACAGCCTTACGGATTGATAGCAATCAGCCCCAGCATTTT; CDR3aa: CASSESARTALRIDSNQPQHF
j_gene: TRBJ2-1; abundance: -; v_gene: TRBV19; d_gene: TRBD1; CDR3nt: TGTGCCAGTAGTTTAGCGATATCTTACGGACAGGGGGTCGATGAGCAGTTCTTC; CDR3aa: CASSLAISYGQGVDEQFF
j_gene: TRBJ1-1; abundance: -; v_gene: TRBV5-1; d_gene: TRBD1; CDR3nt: TGCGCCAGCAGCTTGGCCAGCCAGGGGGGAAACACTGAAGCTTTCTTT; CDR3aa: CASSLASQGGNTEAFF
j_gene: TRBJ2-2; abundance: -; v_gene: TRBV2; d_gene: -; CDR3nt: TGTGCCAGCAGGCAGGGGTCCGGGGAGCTGTTTTTT; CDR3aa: CASRQGSGELFF
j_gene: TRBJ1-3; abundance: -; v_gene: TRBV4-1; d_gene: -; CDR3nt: TGCGCCAGCAGCCAGGGGGGGACGACGGCTGGAAACACCATATATTTT; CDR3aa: CASSQGGTTAGNTIYF
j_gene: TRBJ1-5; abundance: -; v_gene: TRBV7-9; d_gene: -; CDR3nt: TGTTCCAGCAGCTTAGCCGGCGAGGGTCAGCCCCAGCATTTT; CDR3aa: CSSSLAGEGQPQHF
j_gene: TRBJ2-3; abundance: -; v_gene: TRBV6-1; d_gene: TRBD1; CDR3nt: TGTGCCAGCAGGGAACGTGGGACAGGGGGAGCAGATACGCAGTATTTT; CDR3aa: CASRERGTGGADTQYF
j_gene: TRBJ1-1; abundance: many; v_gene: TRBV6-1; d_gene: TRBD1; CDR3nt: TGTGCCAGCAGTGAAGAGGGGGCGCCTGAAATCCCCTCGCTATTT; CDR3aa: CASSEEGAPEIPSLF
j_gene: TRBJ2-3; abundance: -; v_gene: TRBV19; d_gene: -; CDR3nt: TGTGCCAGTAGTATCGGCGAGAGGAGCACAGATACGCAGTATTTT; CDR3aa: CASSIGERSTDTQYF
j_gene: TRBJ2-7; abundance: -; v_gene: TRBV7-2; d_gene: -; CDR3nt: TGTGCCAGCAGCTTAGCGGGGGGTACCTACGAGCAGTACTTC; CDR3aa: CASSLAGGTYEQYF
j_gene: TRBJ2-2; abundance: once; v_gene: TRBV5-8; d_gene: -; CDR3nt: TGTGCCAGCAGTCCAGGAGTGCGGGGACGAGCCGGGGAGCTGTTTTTT; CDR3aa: CASSPGVRGRAGELFF
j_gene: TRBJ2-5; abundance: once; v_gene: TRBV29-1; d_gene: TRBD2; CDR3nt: TGCAGCGCCTGGACTAGCGGGGGGAGAACGGCCCAGTACTTC; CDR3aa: CSAWTSGGRTAQYF
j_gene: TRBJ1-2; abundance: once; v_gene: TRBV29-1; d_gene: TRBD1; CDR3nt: TGCAGCGTGACAGGGACGAACTATGGCTACACCTTC; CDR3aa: CSVTGTNYGYTF
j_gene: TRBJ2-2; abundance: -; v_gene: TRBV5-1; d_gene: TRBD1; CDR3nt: TGCGCCAGTAAAATAGGACAGGGTAACGAGGAGCTGTTTTTT; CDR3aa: CASKIGQGNEELFF
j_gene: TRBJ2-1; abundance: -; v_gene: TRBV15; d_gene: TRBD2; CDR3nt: TGTGCCACCAGCAGAGTTCCAGCGGGGACCTACAATGAGCAGTTCTTC; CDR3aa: CATSRVPAGTYNEQFF
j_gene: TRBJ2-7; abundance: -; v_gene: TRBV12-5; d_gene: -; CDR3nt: TGTGCTAGTGGCTACGACAGAACCTACGAGCAGTACTTC; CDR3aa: CASGYDRTYEQYF
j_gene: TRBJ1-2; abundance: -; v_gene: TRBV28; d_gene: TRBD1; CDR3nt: TGTGCCAGCAGTTTACTAACCGGGACAGGGGGCAATGGCTACACCTTC; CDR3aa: CASSLLTGTGGNGYTF
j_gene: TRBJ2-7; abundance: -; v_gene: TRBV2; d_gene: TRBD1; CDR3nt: TGTGCCAGCACGGACAGGCCAACCTACGAGCAGTACTTC; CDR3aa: CASTDRPTYEQYF
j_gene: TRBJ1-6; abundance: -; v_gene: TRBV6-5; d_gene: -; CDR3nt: TGTGCCAGCAGTGGGAGCTCCTATAATTCACCCCTCCACTTT; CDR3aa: CASSGSSYNSPLHF